This T cell receptor (beta chain) was captured in a study of spatial heterogeneity in lung cancer. The time point is: sample taken at primary tumor resection. Whole RNA, which was extracted from tumor, nontumor lung tissue or frozen PBMC, was sequenced without any cell sorting. CDR1 is MGHDK, CDR2 SYGVNS, per germline. There are 12 residues in the CDR3. V lost 3 bases, J lost 3 bases, and 3 bases lay in between. MiXCR was run by TCRdb on the 5' RACE reads, yielding one entry per CDR3 protein. There are about 45,000 distinct CDR3 sequences in the sample; roughly an eighth occur only once, and 55% to 60% lies in the top ten. This clonotype was seen at least ten times.

The chain recombines TRBV25-1 with TRBJ1-5; no definite D call. The sequence derives from a male donor with early-stage non-small cell lung cancer. The sequencing here drew on PBMCs, taken at surgery. CDR3 region: CASSDFNQPQHF. CDR3 DNA: TGTGCCAGCAGTGATTTCAATCAGCCCCAGCATTTT.